The entry below gives a single T cell receptor (beta chain) sequence along with its context. The target antigen is unknown. This sample was taken from a study of T cells after yellow fever vaccination. On the study more broadly: SMART-Seq v4 Ultra Low Input prepared the low-cell-number fractions.

By 5'RACE template switching, TCR cDNA was produced, with a universal primer site and UMIs added in the process. Via MiXCR, TCRdb re-called the 5' RACE reads, giving one row per CDR3 protein. The table shows 300,000 to 400,000 distinct CDR3 sequences, with 8% to 10% occurring only once. Study-level points and caveats: Post-booster repertoires contained most primary-vaccination clones again (around 97% CD4, 85% to 90% CD8).

V lost 2 bases, J lost 5 bases, and 7 bases lay in between. Looked up from germline, CDR1 is SGHNT and CDR2 is YYREEE (reference sequence). The CDR3 covers 12 residues. The clonotype was recovered from a man aged 18 to 35 who received the YFV17D yellow fever vaccine. The source was PBMCs, collected on the day of the first yellow fever vaccination. The chain uses TRBV5-4 and TRBJ2-5, with D perhaps given as TRBD1 or TRBD2 (5 bases each). The CDR3 spells CASSLRDETQYF. The CDR3 DNA reads TGTGCCAGCAGCTTAAGGGACGAGACCCAGTACTTC.